The sample holds one count of the clone carrying this T cell receptor (beta chain). Its antigen remains unknown. 13 Jbeta primers and 60 Vbeta primers were used for the PCR. Measured with immunoSEQ multiplex PCR; TCRdb has only the in-frame clones, and not every one. Of roughly 120,000 clones in the sample, around 86% are singletons; the top ten hold around 4.2%. The source of the sample is a study of cytomegalovirus exposure and HLA in healthy donors. Germline assignment: CDR1 SGHRS and CDR2 YFSETQ. This CDR3 comprises 14 residues. The V end was cut by 4 bases, the J end by 3 bases, with 14 bases between. Whereas donors were nominally healthy upon sampling, unrecorded immune exposures were probable. Study observations and caveats: TCR beta sequences numbering under 20,000 were associated with HLA alleles at 0.05 false discovery rate in a later analysis. In vitro experiments confirmed that a few CMV-associated chains were specific for CMV antigens. TCR association rates varied by HLA locus in a later analysis, with DRB1 highest and HLA-C lowest.

Sequencing was performed on PBMCs. The receptor was derived from a young woman in good health and CMV-seronegative. The chain carries TRBV5-1 and TRBJ2-7; a weak D match, TRBD1 (6 bases). The chain's CDR3 is CASSLGQPGYEQYF. For the CDR3, the DNA is TGCGCCAGCAGCCTAGGACAGCCTGGCTACGAGCAGTACTTC. The full variable domain, its missing parts supplied by reference TRBV5-1 and TRBJ2-7, is KAGVTQTPRYLIKTRGQQVTLSCSPISGHRSVSWYQQTPGQGLQFLFEYFSETQRNKGNFPGRFSGRQFSNSRSEMNVSTLELGDSALYLCASSLGQPGYEQYFGPGTRLTVT.